This TCR beta chain was captured by sequencing in a study of cytomegalovirus exposure and HLA in healthy donors. Overall study results and limits: High specificity and sensitivity for cytomegalovirus status were reported for the classifier. Analysis performed later showed TCR beta chains linked to HLA being more clonally expanded than equally common others.

In the case of this clone: The target antigen is unknown.

Trimming removed 7 bases at V and 7 bases at J, with 16 bases between. The CDR3 contains 13 residues. The V gene's germline CDR1 is WSHSY and CDR2 SAAADI. Primers: 60 Vbeta forward and 13 Jbeta reverse. Clones were sequenced by immunoSEQ multiplex PCR, and TCRdb holds only the in-frame ones, with some missing. The repertoire holds under 150,000 clones, with about four fifths as singletons. The material sequenced was PBMCs. V gene TRBV10-2 combines with J gene TRBJ1-1, with a tentative D call TRBD1 (5 bases). The sequence came from a young woman in good health and CMV-seronegative. CDR3 region: CASNTQGTGEAFF. The CDR3 nucleotides read TGCGCCAGCAACACTCAGGGAACGGGTGAAGCTTTCTTT.